These T cell receptor beta chains were read from a single sample in a study of vaccination effects on CD4 cells after COVID-19. These receptors' antigens are unknown. TCRdb's table, derived via immunoSEQ multiplex PCR, lists solely in-frame clones and lacks some. The sample shows 20,000 to 30,000 clones, approximately 62% of them seen only once. Sequenced material: CD4+ T cells from PBMCs cultured with SARS-CoV-2 spike peptides, taken before COVID-19 vaccination. These receptor sequences come from a human donor who had a prior SARS-CoV-2 infection. The conserved cysteine and the conserved F or W are not part of the CDR3 here. Fields, in order: J gene, V gene, D gene, CDR3 protein. D genes are given only for firm matches.

TRBJ2-7 | TRBV5-4 | . | ASSVRDASSYEQY
TRBJ2-1 | TRBV19 | TRBD2 | ASSTGTSGGGKQF
TRBJ2-5 | TRBV5-1 | . | ASSPGLSEETQY
TRBJ2-7 | TRBV5-4 | TRBD1 | ASSPRGTGGEQY
TRBJ2-5 | TRBV3-1/TRBV3-2 | TRBD2 | ASSQAEIAGVETQY
TRBJ1-2 | TRBV2 | TRBD1 | ASSATPTGSDGYT
TRBJ1-1 | TRBV20-1 | . | SARGGGEAF
TRBJ2-3 | TRBV5-4 | TRBD2 | ASSSTSGGPGTQY
TRBJ1-5 | TRBV5-1 | . | ASSETTGHQPQH
TRBJ2-7 | TRBV15 | . | ATSRDSYEQY
TRBJ2-3 | TRBV2 | . | ASSDHTDTQY
TRBJ2-7 | TRBV7-2 | . | ASSLGAAFSEQY
TRBJ2-3 | TRBV9 | . | ASSESPGSTDTQY
TRBJ2-3 | TRBV29-1 | . | STTARGDTQY
TRBJ2-1 | TRBV5-4 | TRBD1 | ASRRDRGNNEQF
TRBJ2-3 | TRBV5-6 | TRBD2 | ASSLGPLAVTDTQY
TRBJ2-3 | TRBV7-9 | TRBD2 | ASSWGLAVSTDTQY
TRBJ1-1 | TRBV5-1 | TRBD1 | ASSEGQTASEAF
TRBJ1-2 | TRBV18 | TRBD1 | ASSPVATGVAGYT
TRBJ2-3 | TRBV2 | TRBD2 | ASSEGLAGGQDTQY
TRBJ1-6 | TRBV6-5 | TRBD1 | ASSLGAGGRVPLH
TRBJ2-1 | TRBV5-4 | TRBD2 | ASSFGTSGRAIVGEQF
TRBJ2-3 | TRBV4-3 | . | ASSPGFVITDTQY
TRBJ1-1 | TRBV7-9 | TRBD1 | ASSSYITGGGTEAF
TRBJ2-1 | TRBV9 | TRBD2 | ASSYLGQLAGGYNEQF
TRBJ2-3 | TRBV9 | . | ASSVGLTDTQY
TRBJ2-2 | TRBV7-9 | . | ASGHTGELF